These 19 T cell receptor beta chains share one sample of origin, sequenced in a study of CD8 T cells in Susac syndrome. Reverse transcription of roughly 0.5 to 1 ug RNA was carried out with random hexamers. TCRdb used MiXCR to reprocess the immunoSEQ multiplex PCR reads, holding one entry per CDR3 protein. The sample yields some 47,000 distinct CDR3 sequences, roughly 92% seen once. Material: CD8+ T cells from PBMCs. The receptor set was obtained from a human donor in good health.

This clonotype is a singleton in its sample. The chain joins TRBV20-1 to TRBJ1-2; no clear D gene. The germline V gene encodes CDR1 DFQATT and CDR2 SNEGSKA (reference sequence). CDR3 length equals 14 residues. V gave up 3 bases and J gave up 0 bases, with 11 bases separating them. The CDR3 DNA is TGCAGTGCTAGCGGCCAGTTAGCTAACTATGGCTACACCTTC. Protein product: CSASGQLANYGYTF.

Only one count was recorded for this clonotype. The chain joins TRBV5-4 to TRBJ2-7; D is ambiguous. The CDR3 totals 12 residues. From germline, CDR1 is SGHNT and CDR2 YYREEE (reference sequence). V lost 2 bases to trimming and J lost 5 bases, with 8 bases between them. In DNA, the CDR3 is TGTGCCAGCAGCTTTGGTTCGGACGAGCAGTACTTC. Translation: CASSFGSDEQYF.

This clonotype was recorded only once. V usage is TRBV7-8 and J usage is TRBJ2-1; 8 positions match TRBD2. Per the germline V gene, CDR1 is SGHVS and CDR2 is FQNEAQ. The CDR3 loop spans 12 amino acids. Trimming removed 3 bases from V and 8 bases from J; junction bases left unmatched: 0. This CDR3 is CASSLGLDEQFF. CDR3 DNA: TGTGCCAGCAGCTTGGGACTAGATGAGCAGTTCTTC.

V gene TRBV4-3 combines with J gene TRBJ2-1; TRBD2 might be the D (6 bases). Trimming took off 0 bases at V and 3 bases at J, with 18 bases between the two ends. The germline gives CDR1 LGHNA, CDR2 YSLEER. This CDR3 contains 18 residues. CDR3 DNA sequence: TGCGCCAGCAGCCAAGATCCCCCTTCCGGGAGTGTCTACAATGAGCAGTTCTTC. Translation gives CASSQDPPSGSVYNEQFF.

In DNA form, the CDR3 reads TGTGCCAGCAGCCAGACAGGGAAATCCCACGAGCAGTACTTC. Amino acid sequence: CASSQTGKSHEQYF. The chain is built from TRBV3-1 and TRBJ2-7; 7 bases are shared with TRBD1. Germline V gene data show CDR1 as LGHDT and CDR2 as YNNKEL (reference sequence). The CDR3 is 14 amino acids. The V gene end was trimmed by 3 bases and the J gene end by 5 bases; junction bases not matched to a gene: 7.

The chain uses TRBV3-1 and TRBJ2-3; D remains unclear. The CDR3 runs to 13 residues. The germline V and J ends were trimmed by 3 bases and 3 bases, with 7 bases remaining between them. The V gene's germline CDR1 is LGHDT and CDR2 YNNKEL (reference sequence). DNA of the CDR3: TGTGCCAGCAGCCACGGGCGGACAGATACGCAGTATTTT. It is translated as CASSHGRTDTQYF.

The chain has TRBV20-1 and TRBJ2-3; D gene ambiguous. The V and J ends lost 6 bases and 2 bases respectively, with 12 bases between them. Germline CDR1 and CDR2: DFQATT and SNEGSKA (reference sequence). The CDR3 has 13 residues. CDR3: CSAPWTVTDTQYF. CDR3 in DNA: TGCAGTGCCCCGTGGACGGTCACAGATACGCAGTATTTT.

This clonotype was observed a handful of times. V and J are TRBV3-1 and TRBJ2-1; 8 bases agree with TRBD2. After removal of 2 bases from V and 7 bases from J, the junction contained 7 bases not matched to a gene. From germline, CDR1 is LGHDT and CDR2 YNNKEL (reference sequence). This CDR3 contains 15 residues. CDR3 DNA sequence: TGTGCCAGCAGCCAACCTACTAGCGGTGGGAATGAGCAGTTCTTC. It encodes CASSQPTSGGNEQFF.

Note on this clonotype: The limits of the CDR3 on the DNA are not certain, so only TCRdb's listed CDR3 is given. The chain couples TRBV19 to TRBJ2-2. Germline V gives CDR1 LNHDA, CDR2 SQIVND (reference sequence). The CDR3 spans 12 residues, counting both ends. CDR3 amino acids: CASSILAGKLFF.

This clonotype was recorded a few times. This chain links TRBV14 with TRBJ2-7; 7 bases match TRBD1. V trimming: 8 bases; J trimming: 3 bases; junction bases outside the gene matches: 7. Germline CDR1 and CDR2: SGHDN and FVKESK. The CDR3 is 13 amino acids. The CDR3 protein is CASEGTDFYEQYF. As DNA, the CDR3 is TGTGCCAGCGAAGGGACAGATTTCTACGAGCAGTACTTC.

V is TRBV20-1 and J is TRBJ2-2; D is possibly TRBD1 (6 bases). Trimming pared 2 bases from V and 4 bases from J, leaving 8 bases between. This CDR3 spans 13 amino acids. Germline V gives CDR1 DFQATT, CDR2 SNEGSKA (reference sequence). In DNA form, the CDR3 reads TGCAGTGCTAGACAGGGGTTCACCGGGGAGCTGTTTTTT. It yields the protein CSARQGFTGELFF.

The chain has TRBV7-9 and TRBJ2-7; 8 bases are a match to TRBD2. The CDR3 is 15 amino acids. Germline lookup yields CDR1 SEHNR and CDR2 FQNEAQ (reference sequence). V lost 8 bases and J lost 6; bases outside the gene matches: 15. The CDR3 here is CASLLSGSGTGEQYF. As DNA, the CDR3 is TGTGCCAGCTTATTAAGTGGTAGCGGGACTGGCGAGCAGTACTTC.

The rearrangement uses TRBV15 and TRBJ2-1; unclear D gene. Germline loops: CDR1 LNHNV, CDR2 YYDKDF (reference sequence). V dropped 0 bases and J dropped 7 bases, with 13 bases sitting between them. The CDR3 extends over 15 amino acids. CDR3 bases: TGTGCCACCAGCAGAGAGGAGAACCTCGGGAATGAGCAGTTCTTC. It yields the protein CATSREENLGNEQFF.

The genes are TRBV4-3 and TRBJ2-7; possibly TRBD2 for D (5 bases). The germline V and J ends were trimmed by 0 bases and 9 bases, with 21 bases remaining between them. CDR1 is LGHNA and CDR2 is YSLEER in the germline V gene. CDR3 length equals 16 residues. This CDR3 reads CASSQDRLASLQTQYF. CDR3 DNA: TGCGCCAGCAGCCAAGATCGGCTAGCCTCACTCCAGACGCAGTACTTC.

This sequence joins TRBV10-3 and TRBJ2-7, with 11 bases aligning to TRBD1. CDR3 length equals 15 residues. V lost 4 bases, J lost 3 bases, and 5 bases stayed unmatched. Germline assignment: CDR1 ENHRY and CDR2 SYGVKD. CDR3 sequence (DNA): TGTGCCATCAGTGGAGGGGGGACAGGGGGCTACGAGCAGTACTTC. This translates into CAISGGGTGGYEQYF.

V and J are TRBV19 and TRBJ2-7, with D hard to call. V shed 1 base and J shed 2 bases, with 6 bases lying between them. The germline gives CDR1 LNHDA, CDR2 SQIVND (reference sequence). This CDR3 is 13 amino acids long. As DNA, the CDR3 is TGTGCCAGTAGTATAGGATATACCTACGAGCAGTACTTC. This sequence encodes CASSIGYTYEQYF. The whole variable domain, remainder taken from reference TRBV19 and TRBJ2-7, is DGGITQSPKYLFRKEGQNVTLSCEQNLNHDAMYWYRQDPGQGLRLIYYSQIVNDFQKGDIAEGYSVSREKKESFPLTVTSAQKNPTAFYLCASSIGYTYEQYFGPGTRLTVT.

CDR3 protein: CASTPRRGSKNTGELFF. The CDR3 DNA follows: TGTGCCAGCACCCCGCGCAGGGGCTCCAAGAACACCGGGGAGCTGTTTTTT. The V and J genes are TRBV27 and TRBJ2-2; TRBD1 is a possible D gene (6 bases). The length of the CDR3 is 17 residues. Trimming removed 7 bases from V and 1 base from J, with 19 bases in between. Germline V CDR1 and CDR2: MNHEY, SMNVEV (reference sequence).

This chain joins TRBV10-1 and TRBJ1-1; TRBD1 agrees at 11 bases. V was pared by 2 bases and J by 4 bases, with 0 bases of the junction left unmatched. Per the germline V gene, CDR1 is WNHNN and CDR2 is SYGVQD (reference sequence). The CDR3 spans 14 residues. The chain's CDR3 is CASSEGTGGTEAFF. The CDR3 bases are TGCGCCAGCAGTGAGGGGACAGGGGGCACTGAAGCTTTCTTT.

This rearrangement joins TRBV12-3 or TRBV12-4 to TRBJ2-2; 7 bases fit TRBD1. The CDR3 contains 16 residues. The junction had 7 bases not matched to a gene; V was cut back by 5 bases and J by 1 base. The CDR3 DNA sequence: TGTGCCAGCAGTCTACCAGACAGGGTGAACACCGGGGAGCTGTTTTTT. Protein: CASSLPDRVNTGELFF.